These T cell receptor delta chains were read from a single sample in a study of Vδ1+ human thymocytes. TCRdb called clones anew from the multiplex PCR reads with CATT. The sample holds about 75,000 delta-chain clones, 30% to 40% seen once. Sequenced: Vdelta1+ gamma-delta thymocytes from the thymus. Receptor source: a boy under three years old who had congenital heart surgery. The CDR3 runs from the conserved cysteine through the conserved F or W. The D gene is left open where the match is weak. The listing skips clone size in some rows; elsewhere it reads once, few, many or a size class.

j_call	clone_size	d_call	v_call	cdr3_aa	cdr3_nt
TRDJ1	few	TRDD3	TRDV1	CALGEPESLGDTDKLIF	TGTGCTCTTGGGGAACCGGAAAGCCTGGGGGACACCGATAAACTCATCTTT
TRDJ1	few	TRDD3	TRDV1	CALGEQSSASGGSDKLIF	TGTGCTCTTGGGGAACAGTCCTCCGCGTCTGGGGGATCCGATAAACTCATCTTT
TRDJ1	few	TRDD3	TRDV1	CALGELDGIHSCNWGIRWTDKLIF	TGTGCTCTTGGGGAACTAGACGGAATCCACAGTTGTAACTGGGGGATACGCTGGACCGATAAACTCATCTTT
TRDJ1	once	TRDD3	TRDV1	CALAIPTPTGGWLTDKLIF	TGTGCTCTTGCCATTCCTACTCCTACTGGGGGATGGCTCACCGATAAACTCATCTTT
TRDJ1	-	TRDD3	TRDV1	CALGVRLRGIIRDTDKLIF	TGTGCTCTTGGGGTAAGACTTAGGGGGATCATTAGAGACACCGATAAACTCATCTTT
TRDJ1	-	TRDD3	TRDV1	CALEGNLPPYWGISRDKLIF	TGTGCTCTTGAGGGTAACCTTCCCCCGTACTGGGGGATTAGTCGCGATAAACTCATCTTT
TRDJ1	-	TRDD3	TRDV1	CALGELEGLGGSGSALTAQLIF	TGTGCTCTTGGGGAACTCGAGGGGTTGGGGGGATCAGGCTCAGCTTTGACAGCACAACTCATCTTT
TRDJ1	few	TRDD3	TRDV1	CALSTGGYLTDKLIF	TGTGCTCTCTCTACTGGGGGATATCTAACCGATAAACTCATCTTT
TRDJ1	-	TRDD3	TRDV1	CALGEALPGPPDRTGGYGADKLIF	TGTGCTCTTGGGGAAGCTCTACCGGGGCCCCCGGACCGTACTGGGGGATATGGGGCCGATAAACTCATCTTT
TRDJ1	-	TRDD3	TRDV1	CALGELQFGGMVRYWGWTDKLIF	TGTGCTCTTGGGGAACTTCAATTTGGGGGAATGGTACGGTACTGGGGTTGGACCGATAAACTCATCTTT
TRDJ1	-	-	TRDV1	CALGDLPQQSRGTDKLIF	TGTGCTCTTGGGGATCTGCCCCAACAGTCCAGAGGGACCGATAAACTCATCTTT